The 15 T cell receptor beta chains below come from one sample, sequenced in a study of OX40 agonist ivuxolimab in advanced cancers. Sequenced by immunoSEQ multiplex PCR; TCRdb stores in-frame clones only, minus some. The data hold around 15,000 clones, with 60% to 80% observed a single time. Sample: CD4+ or CD8+ T cells sorted from blood, taken in a trial of the OX40 agonist ivuxolimab. These receptors originate from an adult with an advanced solid tumor such as melanoma, head and neck, liver or kidney cancer.

As DNA, the CDR3 is TGCGCCAGCAGCTTGGGACGGGACACAGATACGCAGTATTTT. Its translation: CASSLGRDTDTQYF. The chain employs TRBV5-1 and TRBJ2-3; the D gene is possibly TRBD2 (5 bases). This CDR3 is built from 14 residues. V shed 0 bases and J shed 2 bases, with 7 bases lying between them. Germline CDR1 reads SGHRS; CDR2 reads YFSETQ.

The chain combines TRBV5-1 with TRBJ2-1, with unresolved D. CDR1 is SGHRS and CDR2 is YFSETQ in the germline V gene. The CDR3 is 15 amino acids. V dropped 4 bases and J dropped 0 bases, with 11 bases sitting between them. The CDR3 DNA reads TGCGCCAGCAGCCTGGAAAAATACTCCTACAATGAGCAGTTCTTC. Amino acids: CASSLEKYSYNEQFF.

The chain uses TRBV12-5 and TRBJ2-1, with 7 positions matching TRBD2. Per germline, CDR1 LGHNT and CDR2 FRNRAP. The CDR3 spans 14 residues. The V segment lost 7 bases and the J segment 7 bases; nucleotides outside the gene matches: 10. The DNA for the CDR3 is TGTGCTAGTGTAGATTTGCTAGCGGTGAATGAGCAGTTCTTC. Translated: CASVDLLAVNEQFF.

This chain connects TRBV7-6 to TRBJ2-1; 7 bases are shared with TRBD1. The CDR3 runs to 15 residues. The junction had 8 bases not matched to a gene; V was cut back by 0 bases and J by 9 bases. Germline lookup yields CDR1 SGHVS and CDR2 FNYEAQ. CDR3 sequence reads: CASSLATGMVGEQFF. Here the CDR3 DNA reads TGTGCCAGCAGCTTAGCGACAGGGATGGTTGGTGAGCAGTTCTTC.

This chain uses TRBV27 with TRBJ2-3, with D perhaps matching TRBD2 (5 bases). The germline V and J ends were trimmed by 3 bases and 4 bases, with 11 bases remaining between them. There are 14 residues in the CDR3. CDR1 is MNHEY, CDR2 SMNVEV, per germline (reference sequence). The CDR3 sequence: CASSFPEEADTQYF. CDR3 coding DNA: TGTGCCAGCAGTTTCCCGGAGGAAGCAGATACGCAGTATTTT.

V gene TRBV27 combines with J gene TRBJ2-7; possible D gene TRBD1, 5 bases. The CDR3 consists of 14 residues. CDR1 and CDR2 from the germline V gene are MNHEY and SMNVEV (reference sequence). The V end was cut by 3 bases, the J end by 0 bases, with 9 bases between. CDR3 loop: CASSFIGASYEQYF. For the CDR3, the DNA is TGTGCCAGCAGTTTTATAGGGGCCTCCTACGAGCAGTACTTC.

Comment on this clone: One end of the junction does not line up with germline, which may come from a read error. The CDR3 region has the DNA TGTGCCAGCAGTTTAGTGGCCTCCAACAATGAGCAGTTCTTC. Its protein is CASSLVASNNEQFF. V is TRBV28 and J is TRBJ2-1; no definite D call. CDR3 length: 14 amino acids. CDR1 MDHEN and CDR2 SYDVKM come from the germline V gene. The whole variable domain, filled in from reference TRBV28 and TRBJ2-1, reads DVKVTQSSRYLVKRTGEKVFLECVQDMDHENMFWYRQDPGLGLRLIYFSYDVKMKEKGDIPEGYSVSREKKERFSLILESASTNQTSMYLCASSLVASNNEQFFGPGTRLTVL.

For the CDR3, the DNA is TGCGCCAGCAGCCAAGATCTCGCGGGGGACTATTACAATGAGCAGTTCTTC. This translates into CASSQDLAGDYYNEQFF. The chain uses TRBV4-1 and TRBJ2-1, with 7 bases fitting TRBD2. J gave up 4 bases and V 0 bases, and 9 bases lay outside the gene matches. Looked up from germline, CDR1 is MGHRA and CDR2 is YSYEKL. This CDR3 contains 17 residues.

The rearrangement uses TRBV4-1 and TRBJ2-7; D is unresolved. V lost 1 base to trimming and J lost 4 bases, with 14 bases between them. Germline assignment: CDR1 MGHRA and CDR2 YSYEKL. The CDR3 sequence is 15 residues long. The CDR3 spells CASSQVLGSRYEQYF. The CDR3 DNA reads TGCGCCAGCAGCCAAGTTCTGGGGTCAAGATACGAGCAGTACTTC.

The rearrangement joins TRBV7-2 to TRBJ2-1; the D gene is possibly TRBD1 (6 bases). This CDR3 region has 12 residues. Germline assignment: CDR1 SGHTA and CDR2 FQGNSA. Trimming took off 7 bases at V and 9 bases at J, with 13 bases between the two ends. CDR3 residues: CASNSDSGEQFF. The CDR3 DNA sequence: TGTGCCAGCAACTCGGACAGCGGTGAGCAGTTCTTC.

This chain uses TRBV6-5 with TRBJ2-7; the D gene is possibly TRBD2 (6 bases). This CDR3 contains 14 residues. The ends were cut back, 9 bases at V and 3 bases at J, with 18 bases in the middle. The V gene's germline CDR1 is MNHEY and CDR2 SVGAGI. This chain's CDR3 is CARGARDFDYEQYF. In DNA, the CDR3 is TGTGCCAGGGGAGCTCGGGACTTTGACTACGAGCAGTACTTC.

This sequence joins TRBV6-5 and TRBJ1-2, with D unresolved. The CDR3 covers 14 residues. Between the trimmed V and J ends, which lost 0 bases and 4 bases, there was a span of 9 bases. The germline CDR1 and CDR2 sequences are MNHEY and SVGAGI. CDR3 loop: CASSYSGQAYGYTF. Here the CDR3 DNA reads TGTGCCAGCAGTTACTCGGGTCAGGCCTATGGCTACACCTTC.

The sample holds many counts of this clone. This rearrangement joins TRBV30 to TRBJ2-7, with D hard to call. The V end was cut by 2 bases, the J end by 7 bases, with 9 bases between. The CDR3 totals 11 residues. Germline CDR1 reads GTSNPN; CDR2 reads SVGIG (reference sequence). CDR3 loop: CAWSLEWEQYF. In DNA form, the CDR3 reads TGTGCCTGGAGTCTCGAATGGGAGCAGTACTTC.

This clone was detected once. V gene TRBV27 combines with J gene TRBJ2-7; D remains ambiguous. Trimming removed 2 bases at V and 0 bases at J, with 11 bases between. From germline, CDR1 is MNHEY and CDR2 SMNVEV (reference sequence). The CDR3 spans 15 residues. CDR3 nucleotide sequence: TGTGCCAGCAGTTTAAGGAGCCCTAGCTCCTACGAGCAGTACTTC. This encodes CASSLRSPSSYEQYF.

The rearrangement links TRBV4-1 to TRBJ1-5; D gene unclear. Trimming shortened V by 3 bases and J by 6 bases, and 18 bases separated the two germline ends. Looked up from germline, CDR1 is MGHRA and CDR2 is YSYEKL. The CDR3 has 16 amino acids. CDR3 DNA: TGCGCCAGCAGCCACTACCCCGCCGGTTTAGGTCAGCCCCAGCATTTT. It codes for CASSHYPAGLGQPQHF.